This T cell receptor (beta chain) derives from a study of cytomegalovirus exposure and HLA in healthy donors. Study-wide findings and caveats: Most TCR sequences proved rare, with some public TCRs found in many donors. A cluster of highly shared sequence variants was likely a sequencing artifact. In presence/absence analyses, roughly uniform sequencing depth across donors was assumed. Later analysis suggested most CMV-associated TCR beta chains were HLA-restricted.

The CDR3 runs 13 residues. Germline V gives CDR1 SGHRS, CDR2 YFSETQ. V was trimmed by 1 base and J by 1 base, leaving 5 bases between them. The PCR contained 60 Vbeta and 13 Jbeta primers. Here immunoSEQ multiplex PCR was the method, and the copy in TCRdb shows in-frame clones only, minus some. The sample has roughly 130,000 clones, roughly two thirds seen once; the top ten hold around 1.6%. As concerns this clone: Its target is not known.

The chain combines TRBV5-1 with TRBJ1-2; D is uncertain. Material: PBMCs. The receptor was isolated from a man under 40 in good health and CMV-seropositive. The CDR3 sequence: CASSLLSNYGYTF. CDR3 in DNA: TGCGCCAGCAGCTTGTTGAGTAACTATGGCTACACCTTC.